Following are 10 T cell receptor beta chains from one sample sequenced in a study of shared clonotypes between healthy human individuals. As defined, naive CD8 cells were CD45RO-negative and positively selected for CCR7, with terminally differentiated effector memory CD45RA+ cells excluded. Profiled with immunoSEQ multiplex PCR; TCRdb holds only in-frame clones, not every one. The sample holds approximately 1.9 million clones; about 93% are singletons and the top ten take 1.5% to 2%. Sequences were obtained from naive CD8+ T cells from PBMCs. The source of these receptors is a man between 18 and 29 years old in good health. Some clones in this sample may be carry-over from other donors' samples.

The CDR3 bases are TGCGCCAGCAGCCGAGGGACTAGCGGGAGGAACACCGGGGAGCTGTTTTTT. Translating it yields CASSRGTSGRNTGELFF. V and J are TRBV4-3 and TRBJ2-2; 14 positions agree with TRBD2. Trimming removed 4 bases from V and 1 base from J; junction bases left unmatched: 2. Germline CDR1 LGHNA, CDR2 YSLEER. This CDR3 contains 17 residues.

The chain combines TRBV4-1 with TRBJ1-2; D remains ambiguous. CDR3 size: 13 residues. V was shortened by 2 bases and J by 8 bases, with 12 bases between the two germline ends. CDR1 and CDR2 (germline): MGHRA, YSYEKL. The CDR3: CASSQFQPGGYTF. The CDR3 DNA sequence: TGCGCCAGCAGCCAATTCCAGCCGGGAGGCTACACCTTC.

The rearrangement joins TRBV6-1 to TRBJ2-2; possibly TRBD1 for D (6 bases). The V gene lost 9 bases and the J gene lost 3 bases, with 11 bases spanning the gap. The CDR3 runs 13 residues. Germline V gene lookup returns CDR1 MNHNS and CDR2 SASEGT. The CDR3 nucleotides are TGTGCCAGTCGACAGGAAGACACCGGGGAGCTGTTTTTT. Its translation: CASRQEDTGELFF.

This chain joins TRBV5-5 and TRBJ2-7; 7 bases align to TRBD1. The CDR3 contains 14 residues. Germline V gene sequence: CDR1 SGHKS, CDR2 YYEKEE (reference sequence). Trimming took 4 bases from V and 0 from J; bases not matched to a gene: 4. The CDR3 loop is CASSIGQDSYEQYF. The CDR3 nucleotides are TGTGCCAGCAGCATCGGACAGGACTCCTACGAGCAGTACTTC.

Regarding this clone: One end of the junction fails to match germline, which may point to a read error. The chain has TRBV7-9 and TRBJ2-3; perhaps TRBD2 as D (9 bases). This CDR3 has 15 amino acids. The germline V gene encodes CDR1 SEHNR and CDR2 FQNEAQ (reference sequence). CDR3: CVSSAPLAGTGTQYF. In DNA, the CDR3 is TGTGTCAGCAGCGCACCGCTAGCGGGGACAGGTACGCAGTATTTT.

CDR3 DNA: TGTGCCACCAGCAGAGATATGGAAATCCTGGCTAATCAGCCCCAGCATTTT. It encodes CATSRDMEILANQPQHF. This chain joins TRBV15 and TRBJ1-5; D call uncertain. The CDR3 sequence is 17 residues long. CDR1 is LNHNV, CDR2 YYDKDF, per germline (reference sequence). Between the trimmed V and J ends, which lost 0 bases and 4 bases, there was a span of 16 bases.

This sequence joins TRBV9 and TRBJ2-3; 11 bases align to TRBD2. The germline CDR1 and CDR2 sequences are SGDLS and YYNGEE. This CDR3 is 15 amino acids long. After removal of 4 bases from V and 5 bases from J, the junction contained 6 bases not matched to a gene. The CDR3 nucleotides read TGTGCCAGCAGCCAGACTAGCGGGAATGGAGATACGCAGTATTTT. Residues: CASSQTSGNGDTQYF.

The J gene is TRBJ2-5, the V gene TRBV7-2; 7 bases map to TRBD1. The CDR3 runs 14 residues. Germline V CDR1 and CDR2: SGHTA, FQGNSA. Trimming removed 7 bases from V and 3 bases from J; junction bases left unmatched: 8. CDR3 in amino acids: CASTLYRGEETQYF. The CDR3 DNA is TGTGCCAGCACCTTGTACAGGGGAGAAGAGACCCAGTACTTC.

The rearrangement links TRBV16 to TRBJ2-7; no clear D gene. This CDR3 contains 12 residues. Between the trimmed V and J ends, which lost 3 bases and 5 bases, there was a span of 8 bases. CDR1 KGHSY and CDR2 FQNENV come from the germline V gene. CDR3 nucleotide sequence: TGTGCCAGCAGCCATAGAAAGGACGAGCAGTACTTC. Translated, it gives CASSHRKDEQYF. Complete variable domain (other parts from reference TRBV16 and TRBJ2-7): GEEVAQTPKHLVRGEGQKAKLYCAPIKGHSYVFWYQQVLKNEFKFLISFQNENVFDETGMPKERFSAKCLPNSPCSLEIQATKLEDSAVYFCASSHRKDEQYFGPGTRLTVT.

The V gene is TRBV5-8, the J gene TRBJ2-3, with TRBD1 matching over 9 bases. Per the germline V gene, CDR1 is SGHTS and CDR2 is YDEGEE. J was trimmed by 7 bases and V by 9 bases; bases with no gene match: 12. CDR3 length: 14 residues. In DNA, the CDR3 is TGTGCCACCCCAGACAGGGGGGTTTTCTATACGCAGTATTTT. This sequence encodes CATPDRGVFYTQYF.